These T cell receptor beta chains were read from a single sample in a study of cytomegalovirus exposure and HLA in healthy donors. Method: immunoSEQ multiplex PCR; TCRdb's copy keeps in-frame clones and lacks some. The sample records 160,000 or so clones, more than 70% being singletons. Sample: PBMCs. The source is a man aged 18 to 29 in good health and CMV-seronegative. Both conserved end residues are part of each CDR3. A D gene is named only where the DNA matches it firmly. Size tells how often a clone was seen (once, few, many) or the class of an expanded clone, and some rows leave it out.

j_gene,v_gene,d_gene,abundance,CDR3aa,CDR3nt
TRBJ2-2,TRBV2,TRBD1,.,CASTRQGLNTGELFF,TGTGCCAGCACAAGACAGGGGCTGAACACCGGGGAGCTGTTTTTT
TRBJ1-2,TRBV4-3,TRBD1,.,CASSPGQHPNYGYTF,TGCGCCAGCAGCCCGGGACAGCACCCTAACTATGGCTACACCTTC
TRBJ2-2,TRBV10-3,TRBD2,.,CAISRTSGTTGELFF,TGTGCCATCAGCCGGACTAGCGGGACGACCGGGGAGCTGTTTTTT
TRBJ2-3,TRBV19,.,.,CASSMIWRGPITDTQYF,TGTGCCAGTAGTATGATCTGGCGGGGGCCTATCACAGATACGCAGTATTTT
TRBJ2-2,TRBV4-1,TRBD2,.,CASSQEMRLAATGELFF,TGCGCCAGCAGCCAAGAAATGAGACTAGCAGCCACCGGGGAGCTGTTTTTT
TRBJ2-3,TRBV5-1,.,.,CASTNFGRSTDTQYF,TGCGCCAGCACTAACTTTGGGAGGAGCACAGATACGCAGTATTTT
TRBJ1-4,TRBV25-1,.,.,CASTDTVKTTNEKLFF,TGTGCCAGCACGGACACTGTAAAAACAACTAATGAAAAACTGTTTTTT
TRBJ1-1,TRBV5-1,.,once,CASSFTLEGAEAFF,TGCGCCAGCAGCTTCACGTTGGAAGGGGCTGAAGCTTTCTTT
TRBJ2-3,TRBV5-4,TRBD2,.,CASSLASGGGTDTQYF,TGTGCCAGCAGCTTGGCGAGCGGGGGGGGCACAGATACGCAGTATTTT
TRBJ2-7,TRBV28,TRBD2,.,CASSGLAGGIIYEQYF,TGTGCCAGCAGTGGACTAGCGGGAGGTATTATCTACGAGCAGTACTTC
TRBJ1-5,TRBV4-1,.,.,CASSQVAGNQPQHF,TGCGCCAGCAGCCAAGTAGCGGGGAATCAGCCCCAGCATTTT
TRBJ1-3,TRBV2,.,.,CASSQGSGNTIYF,TGTGCCAGCAGTCAGGGTTCTGGAAACACCATATATTTT
TRBJ1-1,TRBV2,TRBD1,.,CASSLDRVWTEAFF,TGTGCCAGCAGCCTTGACAGGGTATGGACTGAAGCTTTCTTT
TRBJ1-1,TRBV4-1,.,.,CASSQEFGEMDEAFF,TGCGCCAGCAGCCAAGAATTCGGGGAAATGGATGAAGCTTTCTTT
TRBJ2-3,TRBV5-1,TRBD2,.,CASSSGTSDTDTQYF,TGCGCCAGCAGCTCGGGGACTAGCGACACAGATACGCAGTATTTT
TRBJ2-7,TRBV28,.,.,CASSLLVYEQYF,TGTGCCAGCAGTTTATTAGTATACGAGCAGTACTTC
TRBJ1-1,TRBV10-3,TRBD1,.,CAISELGQGSTEAFF,TGTGCCATCAGTGAGTTGGGACAGGGTAGCACTGAAGCTTTCTTT
TRBJ2-5,TRBV10-1,.,.,CASLSGTQYF,TGCGCCAGCTTGAGTGGGACCCAGTACTTC
TRBJ1-2,TRBV7-9,.,.,CASSLEAGVFYGYTF,TGTGCCAGCAGCTTAGAGGCAGGGGTATTCTATGGCTACACCTTC
TRBJ2-5,TRBV5-1,.,.,CASSLATINQETQYF,TGCGCCAGCAGCTTGGCGACAATCAACCAAGAGACCCAGTACTTC
TRBJ1-1,TRBV27,TRBD1,.,CASSPPGQGAVRAFF,TGTGCCAGCAGTCCCCCGGGACAGGGTGCTGTTCGTGCTTTCTTT
TRBJ2-7,TRBV11-2,.,.,CASSSAGLSYEQYF,TGTGCCAGCAGCTCAGCGGGCCTCTCCTACGAGCAGTACTTC
TRBJ2-5,TRBV11-2,.,.,CASSFGTGRLGGTQYF,TGTGCCAGCAGCTTCGGTACAGGAAGGTTGGGGGGGACCCAGTACTTC
TRBJ2-3,TRBV6-6,.,.,CASRRDRSTDTQYF,TGTGCCAGCAGGCGGGACAGAAGCACAGATACGCAGTATTTT
TRBJ2-4,TRBV18,.,.,CASSPDMQRAKNIQYF,TGTGCCAGCTCACCAGATATGCAGCGGGCCAAAAACATTCAGTACTTC
TRBJ1-4,TRBV28,TRBD1,.,CASTEDGTGYEKLFF,TGTGCCAGCACCGAGGACGGGACAGGGTATGAAAAACTGTTTTTT
TRBJ2-5,TRBV6-1,TRBD2,.,CASSDFVGGETQETQYF,TGTGCCAGCAGTGACTTCGTGGGGGGGGAAACTCAAGAGACCCAGTACTTC
TRBJ2-7,TRBV7-2,TRBD2,.,CASSLAGSSYEQYF,TGTGCCAGCAGCCTAGCGGGGAGCTCCTACGAGCAGTACTTC
TRBJ1-2,TRBV27,TRBD1,.,CASSPRTGGDTGYTF,TGTGCCAGCAGTCCCCGGACAGGGGGAGATACAGGCTACACCTTC
TRBJ2-7,TRBV6-1,.,once,CASRGGLIYEQYF,TGTGCCAGCCGAGGAGGACTGATCTACGAGCAGTACTTC
TRBJ1-1,TRBV4-1,.,.,CASRINRNTEAFF,TGCGCCAGCAGGATTAACAGGAACACTGAAGCTTTCTTT
TRBJ1-3,TRBV5-8,TRBD1,.,CASSRTGDGNTIYF,TGTGCCAGCAGCCGTACAGGGGACGGAAACACCATATATTTT
TRBJ2-3,TRBV5-1,TRBD2,.,CASRLAGSTDTQYF,TGCGCCAGCAGACTAGCGGGGAGCACAGATACGCAGTATTTT
TRBJ2-2,TRBV6-5,TRBD1,.,CASNPTGAGELFF,TGTGCCAGCAACCCGACAGGGGCCGGGGAGCTGTTTTTT
TRBJ1-2,TRBV6-5,TRBD1,.,CASSTLTGGNYGYTF,TGTGCCAGCAGTACACTGACAGGGGGTAACTATGGCTACACCTTC
TRBJ2-6,TRBV5-1,TRBD1,once,CASSSGQGDSGANVLTF,TGCGCCAGCAGCTCGGGACAGGGGGATTCTGGGGCCAACGTCCTGACTTTC
TRBJ2-7,TRBV29-1,TRBD2,.,CSVEDFGGGTYEQYF,TGCAGCGTTGAAGATTTCGGCGGGGGGACCTACGAGCAGTACTTC
TRBJ2-3,TRBV2,.,once,CASSARRNTDTQYF,TGTGCCAGCAGTGCTCGCAGAAACACAGATACGCAGTATTTT
TRBJ2-2,TRBV9,.,.,CASSVSGDENTGELFF,TGTGCCAGCAGCGTTTCGGGGGACGAAAACACCGGGGAGCTGTTTTTT
TRBJ2-7,TRBV6-5,TRBD1,.,CASSFTGGYEQYF,TGTGCCAGCAGTTTTACAGGGGGCTACGAGCAGTACTTC
TRBJ2-3,TRBV25-1,TRBD1,.,CASIAVRGLETDTQYF,TGTGCCAGCATTGCCGTAAGGGGGCTAGAAACAGATACGCAGTATTTT
TRBJ1-3,TRBV5-1,.,.,CASSTAGLGNTIYF,TGCGCCAGCAGCACGGCAGGGTTGGGAAACACCATATATTTT
TRBJ1-2,TRBV5-1,.,.,CASSSGGLSNYGYTF,TGCGCCAGCAGCTCGGGAGGACTGTCTAACTATGGCTACACCTTC
TRBJ1-1,TRBV6-1,.,.,CASSRSTLRGEAFF,TGTGCCAGCAGTAGATCCACACTTAGGGGTGAAGCTTTCTTT
TRBJ2-3,TRBV10-1,.,.,CASSPGIAALTDTQYF,TGCGCCAGCAGTCCTGGTATAGCGGCCCTCACAGATACGCAGTATTTT
TRBJ1-3,TRBV7-8,TRBD1,.,CASSLQRTGSGNTIYF,TGTGCCAGCAGCTTACAGAGGACAGGCTCAGGAAACACCATATATTTT
TRBJ2-7,TRBV10-3,TRBD2,.,CAISASGNEGGYEQYF,TGTGCCATCAGTGCAAGCGGGAACGAGGGTGGGTACGAGCAGTACTTC
TRBJ1-1,TRBV10-3,.,once,CAISKGADTEAFF,TGTGCCATCAGTAAAGGGGCGGACACTGAAGCTTTCTTT
TRBJ2-1,TRBV7-9,TRBD1,.,CASSLGTGADSSYNEQFF,TGTGCCAGCAGCTTAGGGACAGGGGCTGATAGCTCCTACAATGAGCAGTTCTTC
TRBJ2-5,TRBV5-6,.,.,CASSARDTQETQYF,TGTGCCAGCAGCGCCCGGGACACCCAAGAGACCCAGTACTTC
TRBJ1-2,TRBV28,.,few,CASSLAPGVGGYTF,TGTGCCAGCAGTTTAGCCCCAGGGGTCGGAGGCTACACCTTC
TRBJ2-3,TRBV25-1,.,.,CASSESGGDTQYF,TGTGCCAGCAGTGAATCAGGGGGGGATACGCAGTATTTT
TRBJ2-2,TRBV6-5,.,.,CASSYPRDTGELFF,TGTGCCAGCAGTTACCCCCGGGACACCGGGGAGCTGTTTTTT
TRBJ1-4,TRBV30,TRBD1,.,CAYWTGGIEKLFF,TGTGCCTACTGGACAGGGGGCATTGAAAAACTGTTTTTT
TRBJ2-1,TRBV11-2,.,.,CASSHQRARNEQFF,TGTGCCAGCAGCCACCAGAGGGCCCGGAATGAGCAGTTCTTC
TRBJ1-2,TRBV27,.,.,CASSAGAGYGYTF,TGTGCCAGCAGTGCAGGGGCGGGTTATGGCTACACCTTC
TRBJ2-7,TRBV28,TRBD1,.,CASNTDRGYEQYF,TGTGCCAGCAACACGGACAGGGGCTACGAGCAGTACTTC